Listed below are T cell receptor beta chains from one sample, sequenced in a study of blood T cells in healthy people across ages. MiXCR, applied by TCRdb to the 5' RACE reads, yields one record per CDR3 protein. The repertoire holds about 1,000,000 distinct CDR3 sequences, with 40% to 45% as singletons. The sample was blood. Every receptor here comes from a woman aged 60-75 years in good health. Each CDR3 is given without its conserved first and last residue.

V,CDR3
TRBV10-3,AISWIADFSGNTIY
TRBV6-1,ASSEEPAGSQETQY
TRBV5-6,ASRRQGIGYGYT
TRBV12-5,ASGLRLAGSQETQY
TRBV12-3/TRBV12-4,ASSPTGRDTEAF
TRBV28,ASSFRLRETQY
TRBV28,ASSFGPGTDTQY
TRBV5-1,ASSLAGTSNTEQY
TRBV6-6,ASTPLATLPYEQY
TRBV29-1,SVEDRIQETQY
TRBV5-1,ASSPTGDEQY
TRBV5-5,ASSFSSGSGTQY
TRBV6-2/TRBV6-3,ASRGLEGKGFYEQY
TRBV21-1,ASSKVGAGVSENYNEQY
TRBV5-1,ASSLRRGNVNSPLH
TRBV6-6,ASIHLAGDPDTQY
TRBV5-6,ASSLEPILATDTQY
TRBV29-1,SVRSPTGFLF
TRBV20-1,SARWDWAGGPVHEQY
TRBV5-1,ASSSNSIRSDEQY
TRBV7-2,ASRIAGVSYEQY
TRBV29-1,SVVGLADYNEQY
TRBV7-2,ASSQGRTVNFGQY
TRBV7-2,TSSAHGVRGTDTQY
TRBV11-2,ASSENLGRQETQY
TRBV5-1,ASRGRDTGELF
TRBV20-1,SARGESGYEQY
TRBV27,ASSAGLPLQETQY
TRBV4-2,ASSQFLAGDEKLF
TRBV27,ASGKRGIQY
TRBV28,ASSWVTGENTEAF
TRBV6-2/TRBV6-3,ASSYSRLAGGGPDTQY
TRBV2,ASRGGYGGTDTQY
TRBV5-1,ASSLGGTKYEQY
TRBV6-1,ASSEFLGGLADTDTQY
TRBV6-6,ASGHGGGEQF
TRBV20-1,SASDAGGAIGAF
TRBV11-3,ANGLAASYEQY
TRBV29-1,SVQRESRADTQY
TRBV20-1,SARGTGGQTNSPLH
TRBV4-1,ASSQREGLAQETQY
TRBV2,ASRKGLAGGMDKQF
TRBV27,ASSLSGAGRTDTQY
TRBV14,ASSQATGWSETQY
TRBV5-1,ASSFGSNYNEQF
TRBV27,ASSTQQGANNQPQH
TRBV5-1,ASSSRGDTTNSPLH
TRBV7-9,ASSSPTSGRAYNEQF
TRBV24-1,ATSDLSGRDDEQF
TRBV27,ASSVSGSGREQY
TRBV6-5,ASSYFGRRLSGDEQY
TRBV20-1,SARDSPNRGPRYYNEQF
TRBV4-1,ASSQQGRNSFRETQY
TRBV20-1,SAQTSGTHNEQF
TRBV6-1,ASSEGRVNQPQH
TRBV5-1,ASSYAGTGVGNEQF
TRBV30,AWSWDRAYEQY
TRBV20-1,SARESPRNTQY
TRBV11-1,ASSLADRGRGDTQY
TRBV20-1,SAPVPSPYNEQY